Presented here are 20 T cell receptor beta chains from one specimen sequenced in a study of response to subunit inactivated influenza vaccine. TCRdb analysed the RT-PCR reads with MiXCR anew, one entry per CDR3 protein. The sample shows about 540,000 distinct CDR3 sequences, 14% of them seen only once. The sample consisted of PBMCs from blood, taken approximately 12 days after vaccination. These receptors all come from a man aged 50 to 60 who received an inactivated influenza vaccine.

This chain links TRBV7-2 with TRBJ2-1, with 8 bases lining up with TRBD2. The CDR3 contains 15 residues. The J segment lost 9 bases and the V segment lost 4 bases, leaving 11 bases of the junction unmatched. Germline assignment: CDR1 SGHTA and CDR2 FQGNSA. CDR3 in amino acids: CASSSEAGVRGEQFF. CDR3 nucleotides: TGTGCCAGCAGCTCAGAAGCGGGAGTCAGAGGTGAGCAGTTCTTC.

This clonotype came up a few times. V and J are TRBV24-1 and TRBJ2-1; a possible D gene is TRBD1 (5 bases). Germline CDR1 KGHDR, CDR2 SFDVKD. This CDR3 has 12 amino acids. V shed 3 bases and J shed 9 bases, with 8 bases lying between them. CDR3 sequence: CATSDARGEQFF. In DNA form, the CDR3 reads TGTGCCACCAGTGATGCTAGGGGTGAGCAGTTCTTC.

The chain combines TRBV30 with TRBJ2-2, with 8 bases identical to TRBD1. J gave up 4 bases and V 0 bases, and 25 bases lay outside the gene matches. CDR1 is GTSNPN, CDR2 SVGIG, per germline (reference sequence). CDR3 size: 22 residues. CDR3 in DNA: TGTGCCTGGAGTGTACCCCCCTTAAAAACAGAGACAGGGGCCTCGCGCACCGGGGAGCTGTTTTTT. Its translation: CAWSVPPLKTETGASRTGELFF. The full variable domain, rest sourced from reference TRBV30 and TRBJ2-2, is SQTIHQWPATLVQPVGSPLSLECTVEGTSNPNLYWYRQAAGRGLQLLFYSVGIGQISSEVPQNLSASRPQDRQFILSSKKLLLSDSGFYLCAWSVPPLKTETGASRTGELFFGEGSRLTVL.

This clonotype was found a few times. The rearrangement uses TRBV11-2 and TRBJ2-1; D is ambiguous. Trimming cost V 0 bases and J 0 bases, with 9 bases left between them. Germline CDR1 is SGHAT and CDR2 is FQNNGV. This CDR3 spans 16 amino acids. The CDR3 DNA follows: TGTGCCAGCAGCTTAGAGCCGGGTCTCTCCTACAATGAGCAGTTCTTC. Protein product: CASSLEPGLSYNEQFF.

The V and J genes are TRBV30 and TRBJ2-7; possibly TRBD2 for D (6 bases). Germline V gene data show CDR1 as GTSNPN and CDR2 as SVGIG (reference sequence). The CDR3 has 15 amino acids. The V gene lost 2 bases and the J gene lost 2 bases, with 16 bases spanning the gap. The CDR3 DNA follows: TGTGCCTGGAGTTACCGGAGGGACGTGCCCTACGAGCAGTACTTC. It encodes CAWSYRRDVPYEQYF. Full variable domain (outside the CDR3, taken from reference TRBV30 and TRBJ2-7): SQTIHQWPATLVQPVGSPLSLECTVEGTSNPNLYWYRQAAGRGLQLLFYSVGIGQISSEVPQNLSASRPQDRQFILSSKKLLLSDSGFYLCAWSYRRDVPYEQYFGPGTRLTVT.

A few counts support this clonotype. J is TRBJ2-3 and V is TRBV15, with D maybe TRBD1 (6 bases). This CDR3 is built from 16 residues. Trimming shortened V by 8 bases and J by 0 bases, and 18 bases separated the two germline ends. CDR1 is LNHNV, CDR2 YYDKDF, per germline (reference sequence). The chain's CDR3 is CATSMYRVPSTDTQYF. The CDR3 region has the DNA TGTGCCACCTCAATGTACAGGGTCCCTAGCACAGATACGCAGTATTTT.

This clonotype occurred a few times. This chain uses TRBV20-1 with TRBJ1-5; 11 bases agree with TRBD1. Trimming at V came to 2 bases and at J to 0 bases, leaving 12 bases not matched to a gene. The CDR3 runs 19 residues. The germline CDR1 and CDR2 sequences are DFQATT and SNEGSKA (reference sequence). In nucleotides, the CDR3 is TGCAGTGCTAGATTACCCGGGACAGGGGGGCCATATAGCAATCAGCCCCAGCATTTT. Its protein product is CSARLPGTGGPYSNQPQHF.

This clonotype has just a few counts. A much larger clonotype is one base distant, so this may be a read error. The chain couples TRBV5-1 to TRBJ1-5, with TRBD1 identical over 7 bases. The germline V gene encodes CDR1 SGHRS and CDR2 YFSETQ. J gave up 5 bases and V 4 bases, and 3 bases lay outside the gene matches. The CDR3 sequence is 13 residues long. This chain's CDR3 is CASSLTGYQPQHF. The CDR3 DNA sequence: TGCGCCAGCAGCCTGACAGGGTATCAGCCCCAGCATTTT.

The chain carries TRBV18 and TRBJ2-7; no firm D call. Germline loops: CDR1 KGHSH, CDR2 LQKENI. V was pared by 5 bases and J by 5 bases, with 13 bases between. This CDR3 has 13 residues. This chain's CDR3 is CASSTLPSDEQYF. CDR3 in DNA: TGTGCCAGCTCAACCCTGCCGAGCGACGAGCAGTACTTC.

The CDR3 loop is CSVEADRGIRTDTQYF. The DNA for the CDR3 is TGCAGCGTTGAAGCGGACAGGGGGATTAGGACAGATACGCAGTATTTT. The chain carries TRBV29-1 and TRBJ2-3; TRBD1 matches 10 bases. CDR3 length equals 16 residues. Germline V gene lookup returns CDR1 SQVTM and CDR2 ANQGSEA. The junction had 7 bases not matched to a gene; V was cut back by 1 base and J by 3 bases.

V and J are TRBV5-1 and TRBJ1-2; D is possibly TRBD1 (5 bases). Trimming took 4 bases from V and 2 from J, leaving 18 bases between them. CDR1 is SGHRS, CDR2 YFSETQ, per germline. The CDR3 sequence is 16 residues long. The CDR3 coding sequence is TGCGCCAGCAGCCCGATGGGGGGATCCATAAACTATGGCTACACCTTC. Its protein is CASSPMGGSINYGYTF.

This clonotype came up a few times. The V call is TRBV7-2, the J call TRBJ2-4, with D perhaps TRBD1 (6 bases). The CDR3 is made up of 14 amino acids. The germline gives CDR1 SGHTA, CDR2 FQGNSA. V lost 2 bases to trimming and J lost 7 bases, with 12 bases between them. The chain's CDR3 is CASSLQGLSNIQYF. The CDR3 DNA reads as TGTGCCAGCAGCTTACAGGGGTTGTCGAACATTCAGTACTTC.

The rearrangement joins TRBV7-2 to TRBJ2-1; 7 nucleotides align to TRBD2. Germline V gene lookup returns CDR1 SGHTA and CDR2 FQGNSA. V dropped 2 bases and J dropped 4; count of bases not matched to a gene: 5. The CDR3 runs to 15 residues. In DNA, the CDR3 is TGTGCCAGCAGCTTAATTGCTAGCGGATACAATGAGCAGTTCTTC. Its protein product is CASSLIASGYNEQFF.

The table lists this clonotype with a few counts. The chain recombines TRBV5-1 with TRBJ2-3, with D possibly TRBD1 on 5 matching bases. The V and J ends lost 4 bases and 4 bases respectively, with 25 bases between them. This CDR3 contains 18 residues. Per germline, CDR1 SGHRS and CDR2 YFSETQ. In DNA form, the CDR3 reads TGCGCCAGCAGCCAGATCCTGGGGTGGCAGGGAAGAGCAGATACGCAGTATTTT. This codes for CASSQILGWQGRADTQYF.

This clonotype was seen repeatedly, ten times or more. This rearrangement joins TRBV7-8 to TRBJ1-5; D is uncertain. The V gene's germline CDR1 is SGHVS and CDR2 FQNEAQ. The length of the CDR3 is 15 residues. V was cut by 5 bases and J by 2 bases, with 13 bases left in between. The CDR3: CASSQAPAGNQPQHF. The CDR3, as DNA: TGTGCCAGCAGCCAGGCCCCGGCGGGCAATCAGCCCCAGCATTTT.

Notes on this clonotype: A junction boundary mismatches the germline segment, possibly from a read error. The chain has TRBV6-2 or TRBV6-3 and TRBJ1-5, with no clear D. The germline gives CDR1 MNHEY, CDR2 SVGEGT. CDR3 length equals 12 residues. The CDR3 reads CASSSPRQAQHF. CDR3 nucleotide sequence: TGTGCCAGCAGTTCCCCGAGGCAGGCCCAGCACTTT.

The CDR3 loop is CASSPSGFTDTQYF. CDR3 sequence (DNA): TGTGCCAGCAGCCCCAGCGGGTTCACAGATACGCAGTATTTT. This rearrangement joins TRBV7-2 to TRBJ2-3; D possibly corresponds to TRBD2 (6 bases). CDR1 is SGHTA, CDR2 FQGNSA, per germline. The CDR3 has 14 residues. V was shortened by 5 bases and J by 2 bases, with 11 bases between the two germline ends.

This clonotype showed up many times. The CDR3 DNA follows: TGTGCCAGCAGCCAAGGGACTGGAAACACCATATATTTT. The encoded protein is CASSQGTGNTIYF. The V call is TRBV3-1, the J call TRBJ1-3; unclear D gene. CDR1 and CDR2 (germline): LGHDT, YNNKEL (reference sequence). Trimming cost V 1 base and J 2 bases, with 3 bases left between them. This CDR3 has 13 residues.

This clonotype was counted at least ten times. V gene TRBV29-1 combines with J gene TRBJ2-7; 7 bases match TRBD2. Germline loops: CDR1 SQVTM, CDR2 ANQGSEA. The trim removed 6 bases at V and 0 bases at J, leaving 11 bases unmatched. There are 15 residues in the CDR3. The CDR3 DNA reads as TGCAGCGTGGTAGGGCTAGCGGAGAGCTCCTACGAGCAGTACTTC. Protein product: CSVVGLAESSYEQYF.

The chain joins TRBV7-2 to TRBJ2-7; no clear D. In germline, CDR1 is SGHTA, CDR2 FQGNSA. CDR3 size: 15 residues. Trimming removed 1 base at V and 2 bases at J, with 12 bases between. DNA of the CDR3: TGTGCCAGCAGCTTAGACCTGGGTTCCCCCTACGAGCAGTACTTC. Its protein product is CASSLDLGSPYEQYF.